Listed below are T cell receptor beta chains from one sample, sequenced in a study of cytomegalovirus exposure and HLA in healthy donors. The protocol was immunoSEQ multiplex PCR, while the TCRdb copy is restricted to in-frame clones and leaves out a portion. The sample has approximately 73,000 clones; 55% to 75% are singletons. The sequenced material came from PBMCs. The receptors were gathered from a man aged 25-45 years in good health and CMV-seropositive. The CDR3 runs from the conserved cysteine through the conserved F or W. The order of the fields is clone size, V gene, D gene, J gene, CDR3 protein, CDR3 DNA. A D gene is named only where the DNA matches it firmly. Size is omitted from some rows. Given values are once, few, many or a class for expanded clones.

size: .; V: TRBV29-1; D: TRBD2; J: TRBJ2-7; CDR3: CSVGGGGEQYF; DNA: TGCAGCGTTGGGGGGGGAGGCGAGCAGTACTTC
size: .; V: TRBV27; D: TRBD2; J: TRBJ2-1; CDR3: CASSKSGRDNEQFF; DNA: TGTGCCAGCAGTAAAAGCGGGAGGGACAATGAGCAGTTCTTC
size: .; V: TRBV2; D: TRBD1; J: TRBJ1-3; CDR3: CASSWNHGQGSGNTIYF; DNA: TGTGCCAGCAGTTGGAATCACGGACAGGGCTCTGGAAACACCATATATTTT
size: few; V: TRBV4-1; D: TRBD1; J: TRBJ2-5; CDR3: CASSHQGAGETQYF; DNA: TGCGCCAGCAGCCACCAGGGGGCGGGGGAGACCCAGTACTTC
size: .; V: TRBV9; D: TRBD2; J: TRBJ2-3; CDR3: CASSGGRGLASTDTQYF; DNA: TGTGCCAGCAGCGGGGGTCGGGGACTAGCTTCCACAGATACGCAGTATTTT
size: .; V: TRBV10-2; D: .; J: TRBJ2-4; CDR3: CASSESGGKNIQYF; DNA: TGCGCCAGCAGTGAGTCGGGGGGCAAAAACATTCAGTACTTC
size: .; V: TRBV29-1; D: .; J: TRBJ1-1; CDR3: CSATGEGEAFF; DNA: TGCAGCGCAACCGGCGAGGGTGAAGCTTTCTTT
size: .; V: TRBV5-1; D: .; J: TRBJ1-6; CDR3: CASRTQGRTSPLHF; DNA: TGCGCCAGCCGAACCCAGGGCCGAACGTCACCCCTCCACTTT
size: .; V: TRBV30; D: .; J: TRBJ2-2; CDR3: CAWSGGPATGELFF; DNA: TGTGCCTGGAGTGGGGGCCCAGCCACCGGGGAGCTGTTTTTT
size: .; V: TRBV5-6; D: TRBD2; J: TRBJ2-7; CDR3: CASSVPSGGIGEQYF; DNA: TGTGCCAGCAGCGTCCCTAGCGGGGGGATCGGCGAGCAGTACTTC
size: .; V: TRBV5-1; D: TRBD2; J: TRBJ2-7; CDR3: CASSPQTGGFNEQYF; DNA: TGCGCCAGCAGCCCCCAGACGGGGGGTTTCAACGAGCAGTACTTC
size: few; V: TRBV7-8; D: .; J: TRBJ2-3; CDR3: CASSLGEGYTDTQYF; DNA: TGTGCCAGCAGCTTAGGAGAGGGATACACAGATACGCAGTATTTT
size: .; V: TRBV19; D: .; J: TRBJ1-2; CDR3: CASSIARVSYGYTF; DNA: TGTGCCAGTAGTATAGCGAGGGTATCCTATGGCTACACCTTC
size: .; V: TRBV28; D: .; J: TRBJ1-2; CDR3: CASSFGGIQGSNYGYTF; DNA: TGTGCCAGCAGTTTCGGGGGGATACAGGGTTCCAACTATGGCTACACCTTC
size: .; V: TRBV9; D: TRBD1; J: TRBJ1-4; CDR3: CASSPRTGEEKLFF; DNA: TGTGCCAGCAGCCCCCGGACAGGGGAAGAAAAACTGTTTTTT
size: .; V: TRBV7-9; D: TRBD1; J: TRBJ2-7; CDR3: CSSERTGREQYF; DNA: TGTTCCAGCGAAAGGACAGGGCGAGAGCAGTACTTC
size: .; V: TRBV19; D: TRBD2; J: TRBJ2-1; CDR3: CASRGFWDPAGGRTRGQFF; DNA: TGTGCCAGTAGAGGTTTCTGGGACCCCGCGGGGGGTCGGACCCGAGGGCAGTTCTTC
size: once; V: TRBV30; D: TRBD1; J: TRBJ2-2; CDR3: CAWSTGTGDTGELFF; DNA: TGTGCCTGGAGTACTGGGACAGGGGACACCGGGGAGCTGTTTTTT
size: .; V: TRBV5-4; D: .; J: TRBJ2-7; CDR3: CASSLDLSSYEQYF; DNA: TGTGCCAGCAGCTTGGACTTGAGCTCCTACGAGCAGTACTTC
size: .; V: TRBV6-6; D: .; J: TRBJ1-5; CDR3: CASSRLGRGSSQPQHF; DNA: TGTGCCAGCAGCCGGCTAGGCAGGGGTAGTAGTCAGCCCCAGCATTTT
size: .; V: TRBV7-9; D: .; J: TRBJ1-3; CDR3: CASSSDSSSGNTIYF; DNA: TGTGCCAGCAGCTCGGACAGTTCCTCTGGAAACACCATATATTTT
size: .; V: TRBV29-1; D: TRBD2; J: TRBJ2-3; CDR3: CSVGSSGNPDTQYF; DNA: TGCAGCGTGGGGAGTAGCGGGAACCCAGATACGCAGTATTTT
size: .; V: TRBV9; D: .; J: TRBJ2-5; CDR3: CASSPSGHRQETQYF; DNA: TGTGCCAGCAGCCCCTCGGGACACCGCCAAGAGACCCAGTACTTC
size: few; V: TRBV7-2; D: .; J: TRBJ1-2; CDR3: CASSQDRYPSRGYTF; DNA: TGTGCCAGCAGCCAAGACAGGTACCCCTCGAGGGGCTACACCTTC
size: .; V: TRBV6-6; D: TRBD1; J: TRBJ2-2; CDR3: CASSYGTGDTGELFF; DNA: TGTGCCAGCAGTTACGGGACAGGGGACACCGGGGAGCTGTTTTTT
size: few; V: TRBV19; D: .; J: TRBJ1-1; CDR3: CASSILQGSPGFEAFF; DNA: TGTGCCAGTAGTATACTCCAGGGGTCACCGGGTTTCGAAGCTTTCTTT
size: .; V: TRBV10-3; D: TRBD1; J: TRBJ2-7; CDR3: CAISRDSSSYEQYF; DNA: TGTGCCATCAGTCGGGACAGCAGCTCCTACGAGCAGTACTTC